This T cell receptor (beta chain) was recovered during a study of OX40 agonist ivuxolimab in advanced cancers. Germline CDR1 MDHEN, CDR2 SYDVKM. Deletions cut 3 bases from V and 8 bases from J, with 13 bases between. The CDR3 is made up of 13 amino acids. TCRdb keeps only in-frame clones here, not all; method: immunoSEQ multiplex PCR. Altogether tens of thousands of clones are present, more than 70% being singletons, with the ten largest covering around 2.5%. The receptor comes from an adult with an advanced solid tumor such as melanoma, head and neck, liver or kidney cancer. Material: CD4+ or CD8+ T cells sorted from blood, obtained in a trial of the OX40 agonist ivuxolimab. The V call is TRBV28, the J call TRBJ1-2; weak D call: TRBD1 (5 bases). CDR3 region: CASSFPQGEGYTF. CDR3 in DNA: TGTGCCAGCAGTTTCCCGCAGGGAGAGGGCTACACCTTC.